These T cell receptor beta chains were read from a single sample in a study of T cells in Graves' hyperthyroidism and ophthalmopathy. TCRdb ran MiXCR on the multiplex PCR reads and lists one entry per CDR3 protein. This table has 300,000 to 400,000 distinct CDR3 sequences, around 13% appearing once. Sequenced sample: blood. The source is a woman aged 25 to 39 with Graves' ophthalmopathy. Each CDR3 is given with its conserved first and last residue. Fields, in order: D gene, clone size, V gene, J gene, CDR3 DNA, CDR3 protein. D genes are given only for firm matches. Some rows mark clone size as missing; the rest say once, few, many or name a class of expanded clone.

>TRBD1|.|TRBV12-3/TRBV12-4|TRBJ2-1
TGTGCCAGCAGTTACCCCTCGGGACAGAGAGACAATGAGCAGTTCTTC
CASSYPSGQRDNEQFF
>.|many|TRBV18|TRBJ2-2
TGTGCCAGCTCACCACGTCCGGTCGCGAACACCGGGGAGCTGTTTTTT
CASSPRPVANTGELFF
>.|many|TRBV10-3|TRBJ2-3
TGTGCCATCAGTGAGTCGGCGGAGTCTAGCACAGATACGCAGTATTTT
CAISESAESSTDTQYF
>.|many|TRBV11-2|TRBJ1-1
TGTGCCAGCAGGGTTGGACAGTGGGGAGCTTTCTTT
CASRVGQWGAFF
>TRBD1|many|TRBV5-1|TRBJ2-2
TGCGCCAGCAGCGTCGACAGGGGGTCCGGGGAGCTGTTTTTT
CASSVDRGSGELFF
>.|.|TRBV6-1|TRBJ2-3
TGTGCCAGCAGTGAGGGACAATCTAGCACAGATACGCAGTATTTT
CASSEGQSSTDTQYF
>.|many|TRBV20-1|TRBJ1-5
TGCAGTGCTAGGGTGGTAATTGGGAATCAGCCCCAGCATTTT
CSARVVIGNQPQHF
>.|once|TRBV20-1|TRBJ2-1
TGCAGTGCTATGCAGAGGAATTACAATGAGCAGTTCTTC
CSAMQRNYNEQFF
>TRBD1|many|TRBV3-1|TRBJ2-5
TGTGCCAGCAGCCCGCAGGGGGCGGGGACCCAGTACTTC
CASSPQGAGTQYF
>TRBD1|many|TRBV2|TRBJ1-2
TGTGCCAGCAAGGATGCAGGGGGAGATTGGGGCTACACCTTC
CASKDAGGDWGYTF
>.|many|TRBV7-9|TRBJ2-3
TGTGCCAGCAGTCATCAACTGGCGGATACGCAGTATTTT
CASSHQLADTQYF
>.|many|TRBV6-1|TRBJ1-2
TGTGCCAGCAGTACTTCCTCGGATGGCTACACCTTC
CASSTSSDGYTF
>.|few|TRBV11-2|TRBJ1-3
TGTGCCAGCAGCTCGTACACCCTCTCTGGAAACACCATATATTTT
CASSSYTLSGNTIYF
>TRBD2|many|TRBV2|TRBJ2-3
TGTGCCAGCAGTGAAGCCCATCCGGGACTAGCTGCGGATACGCAGTATTTT
CASSEAHPGLAADTQYF
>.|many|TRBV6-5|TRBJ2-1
TGTGCCAGCAGTTACTCGATTAGTGAGGGGGGCGCCTCCTACAATGAGCAGTTCTTC
CASSYSISEGGASYNEQFF
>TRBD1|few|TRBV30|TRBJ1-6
TGTGCCTGGAGTGCCCGGGACAGAAGTTCACCCCTCCACTTT
CAWSARDRSSPLHF
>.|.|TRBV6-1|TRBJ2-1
TGTGCCAACTCCGGAGGGGCAGGGACAAACAATGAGCAGTTCTTC
CANSGGAGTNNEQFF
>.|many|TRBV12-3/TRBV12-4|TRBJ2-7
TGTGCCAGCAGTTTATCCGGCCGCAGCGCCTACGAGCAGTACTTC
CASSLSGRSAYEQYF
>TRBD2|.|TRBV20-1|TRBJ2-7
TGCAGTGCTAGAGACGCGGGGGGGACCTACGAGCAGTACTTC
CSARDAGGTYEQYF
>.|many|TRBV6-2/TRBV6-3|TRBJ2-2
TGTGCCAGCAGTTACTCGAGTTGGCTACAGAACACCGGGGAGCTGTTTTTT
CASSYSSWLQNTGELFF
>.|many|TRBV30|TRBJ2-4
TGTGCCTGGAGTGCCGCCGGCGTCAAAAACATTCAGTACTTC
CAWSAAGVKNIQYF
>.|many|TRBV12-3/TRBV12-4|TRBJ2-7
TGTGCCAGCAGTTTAGTGAACTCCTACGAGCAGTACTTC
CASSLVNSYEQYF
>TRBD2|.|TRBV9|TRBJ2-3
TGTGCCAGCAGCTACGGACTAGCGAGTAGATTAGACACGCAGTATTTT
CASSYGLASRLDTQYF
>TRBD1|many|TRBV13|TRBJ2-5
TGTGCCAGCAGCCAAAGGGGGACAGGGGTCGCAGAGACCCAGTACTTC
CASSQRGTGVAETQYF